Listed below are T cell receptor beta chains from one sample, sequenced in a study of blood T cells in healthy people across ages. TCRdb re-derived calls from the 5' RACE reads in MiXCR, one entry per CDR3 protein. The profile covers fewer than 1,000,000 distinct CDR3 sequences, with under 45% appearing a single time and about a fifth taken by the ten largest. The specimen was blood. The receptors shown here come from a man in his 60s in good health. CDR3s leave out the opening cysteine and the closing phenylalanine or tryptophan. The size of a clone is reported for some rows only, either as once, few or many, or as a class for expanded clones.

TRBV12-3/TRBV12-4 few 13 ASTIYGSGANVLT
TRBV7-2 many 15 ASSSPPGQGRHNEQF
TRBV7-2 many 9 ASSLRGEQY
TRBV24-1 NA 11 ATSDRRDNEQF
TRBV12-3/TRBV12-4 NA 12 ASSHSRTWNEQF
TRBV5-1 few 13 ASSSGRDRAYEQY
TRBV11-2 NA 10 ASTGPNTEAF
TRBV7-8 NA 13 ASSVAGTLNSPLH
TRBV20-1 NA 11 SVRSTGDLEQY
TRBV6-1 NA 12 ASRQGPSYNEQF
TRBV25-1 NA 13 ASSAPGLAIDEQF
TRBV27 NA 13 ASGSTGTGEYEQY
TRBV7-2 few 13 ASSDGTGGNQPQH
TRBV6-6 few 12 ASSYAPGADTQY
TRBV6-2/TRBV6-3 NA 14 ASIGGGPSGANVLT
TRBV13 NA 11 ASSKENGQPQH
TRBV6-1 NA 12 AGDTGTSLSGYT
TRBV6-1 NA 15 ASSEALRQTSNQPQH
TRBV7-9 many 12 ASSLGQSTDTQY
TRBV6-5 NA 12 ASGRDSLNTEAF
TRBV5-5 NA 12 ASSLKGADQPQH
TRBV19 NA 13 ASRPYGAPPETQY
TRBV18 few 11 ASSRTDNQPQH
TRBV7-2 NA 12 ASLPTGFTDTQY
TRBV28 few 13 ASTLGQGNSYEQY
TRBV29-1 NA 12 SVPGELLSNEQF
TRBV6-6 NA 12 ASRYDRDSDGYT
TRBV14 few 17 ASSQDPTQGTSSYNEQF
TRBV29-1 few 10 SVATGTYEQY
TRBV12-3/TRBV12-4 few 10 ASSQLYNEQF
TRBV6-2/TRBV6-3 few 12 ASSYSTGHYEQY
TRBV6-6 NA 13 ASSNAGTSTDTQY
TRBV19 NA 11 ASSIFLAYEQY
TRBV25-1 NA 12 ASRTGPGRETQY
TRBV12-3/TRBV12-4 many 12 ASRDIGDKNIQY
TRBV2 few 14 ASSAQGAGVSNEQF
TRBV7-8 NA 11 ASSLGGALTQY
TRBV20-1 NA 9 SAISQETQY
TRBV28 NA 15 ASSPSVAASSTDTQY
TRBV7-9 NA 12 ARPPRDSDSGYT
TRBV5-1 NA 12 ASSSGRNTDTQY
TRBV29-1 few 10 SATIDSTSYT
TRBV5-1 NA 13 ASSLAPDRNYGYT
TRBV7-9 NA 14 ASSSRLTGGSHGYT
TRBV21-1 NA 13 ASSTFGCSPYGYT
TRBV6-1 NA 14 ASSEFRGSSYNEQF
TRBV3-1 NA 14 ASSQAPRGLGYGYT
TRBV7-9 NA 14 ASSYGRGNRDEKLF
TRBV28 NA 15 ASSPIRLRKEQETQY
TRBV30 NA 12 AWSAMDWGSGYT
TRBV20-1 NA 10 SVQGKFYEQY
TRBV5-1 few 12 ASSTQGTNEKLF
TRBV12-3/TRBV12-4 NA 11 ASSFTGANIQY
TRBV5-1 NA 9 ASSRTNEQF